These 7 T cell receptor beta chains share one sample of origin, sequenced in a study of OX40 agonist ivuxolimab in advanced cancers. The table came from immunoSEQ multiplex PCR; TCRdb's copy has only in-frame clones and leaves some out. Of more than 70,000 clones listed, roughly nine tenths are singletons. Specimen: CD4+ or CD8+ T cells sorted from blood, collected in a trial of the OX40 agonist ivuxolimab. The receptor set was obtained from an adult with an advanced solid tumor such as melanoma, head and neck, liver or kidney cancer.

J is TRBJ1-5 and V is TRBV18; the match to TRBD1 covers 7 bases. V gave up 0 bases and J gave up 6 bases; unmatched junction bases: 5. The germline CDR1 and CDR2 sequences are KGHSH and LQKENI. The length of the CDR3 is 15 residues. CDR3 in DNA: TGTGCCAGCTCACCACCAGGGGGCTTTACTCAGCCCCAGCATTTT. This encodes CASSPPGGFTQPQHF.

The CDR3 nucleotides read TGTGCCAGCAGTTCCCCCTTTGGGGGGGGCACAGATACGCAGTATTTT. Protein product: CASSSPFGGGTDTQYF. This chain joins TRBV27 and TRBJ2-3; 7 bases agree with TRBD2. The CDR3 covers 16 residues. V trimming: 4 bases; J trimming: 1 base; junction bases outside the gene matches: 8. Germline-derived CDR1 and CDR2 are MNHEY and SMNVEV (reference sequence).

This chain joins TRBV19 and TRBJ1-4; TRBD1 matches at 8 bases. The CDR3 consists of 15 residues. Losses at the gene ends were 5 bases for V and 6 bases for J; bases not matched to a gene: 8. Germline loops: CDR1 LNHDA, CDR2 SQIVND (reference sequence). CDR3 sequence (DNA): TGTGCCAGTAGTGCGGCCGGGACAGGTTATGAAAAACTGTTTTTT. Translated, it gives CASSAAGTGYEKLFF.

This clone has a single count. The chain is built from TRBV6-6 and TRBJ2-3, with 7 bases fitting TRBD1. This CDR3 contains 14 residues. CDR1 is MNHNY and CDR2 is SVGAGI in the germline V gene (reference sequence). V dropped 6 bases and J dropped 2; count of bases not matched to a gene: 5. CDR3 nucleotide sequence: TGTGCCAGCAGCCGGGACAGCATCACAGATACGCAGTATTTT. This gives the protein CASSRDSITDTQYF.

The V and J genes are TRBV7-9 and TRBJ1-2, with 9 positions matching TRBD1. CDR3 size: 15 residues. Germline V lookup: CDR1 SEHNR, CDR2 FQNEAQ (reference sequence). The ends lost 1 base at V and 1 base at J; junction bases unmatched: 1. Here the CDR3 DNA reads TGTGCCAGCAGCTTAGTGGACAGGGGTAACTATGGCTACACCTTC. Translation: CASSLVDRGNYGYTF.

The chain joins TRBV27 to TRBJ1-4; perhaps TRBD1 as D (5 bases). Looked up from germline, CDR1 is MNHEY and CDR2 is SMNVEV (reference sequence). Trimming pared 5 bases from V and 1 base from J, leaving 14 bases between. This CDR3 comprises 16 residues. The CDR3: CASSPWGRETNEKLFF. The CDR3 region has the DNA TGTGCCAGCAGTCCCTGGGGGAGAGAAACTAATGAAAAACTGTTTTTT. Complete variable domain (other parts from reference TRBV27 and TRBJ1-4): EAQVTQNPRYLITVTGKKLTVTCSQNMNHEYMSWYRQDPGLGLRQIYYSMNVEVTDKGDVPEGYKVSRKEKRNFPLILESPSPNQTSLYFCASSPWGRETNEKLFFGSGTQLSVL.

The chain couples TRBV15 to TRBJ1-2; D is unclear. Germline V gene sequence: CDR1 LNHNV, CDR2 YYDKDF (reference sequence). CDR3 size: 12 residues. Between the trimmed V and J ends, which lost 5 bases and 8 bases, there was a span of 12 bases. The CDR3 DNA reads TGTGCCACCAGCCGGACTTTTCTGGGCTACACCTTC. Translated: CATSRTFLGYTF.